Given below is one TCR beta chain in context. Its specificity is not known. Primed by a sample-barcoded 5' primer and a J-beta primer mix, a second PCR proceeded for about 6 to 12 cycles. Every single cDNA molecule received a tag from a template-switch adaptor with 12 random nucleotides. TCRdb passed the 5' RACE reads through MiXCR, listing each CDR3 protein once. This table holds hundreds of thousands of distinct CDR3 sequences, roughly 64% found once. This sample was included in a study of blood T cells in healthy people across ages. Findings of the study overall: It was the long-lived donors that had more naive CD4+ cells and higher diversity than aged donors. Across samples, TCR beta diversity tracked strongly with naive T cell percentage.

PBMCs were isolated at a quantity of at least 6.5 million per sample. Sequencing used blood. The TCR originated in a man under 40 in good health.

The chain's CDR3 is CSAKRQGYDEQYF. The CDR3 nucleotides read TGCAGTGCTAAGAGACAGGGTTACGACGAGCAGTACTTC. The V and J genes are TRBV20-1 and TRBJ2-7; TRBD1 matches 7 bases. The CDR3 runs to 13 residues. The trim removed 4 bases at V and 5 bases at J, leaving 8 bases unmatched. Germline assignment: CDR1 DFQATT and CDR2 SNEGSKA (reference sequence).